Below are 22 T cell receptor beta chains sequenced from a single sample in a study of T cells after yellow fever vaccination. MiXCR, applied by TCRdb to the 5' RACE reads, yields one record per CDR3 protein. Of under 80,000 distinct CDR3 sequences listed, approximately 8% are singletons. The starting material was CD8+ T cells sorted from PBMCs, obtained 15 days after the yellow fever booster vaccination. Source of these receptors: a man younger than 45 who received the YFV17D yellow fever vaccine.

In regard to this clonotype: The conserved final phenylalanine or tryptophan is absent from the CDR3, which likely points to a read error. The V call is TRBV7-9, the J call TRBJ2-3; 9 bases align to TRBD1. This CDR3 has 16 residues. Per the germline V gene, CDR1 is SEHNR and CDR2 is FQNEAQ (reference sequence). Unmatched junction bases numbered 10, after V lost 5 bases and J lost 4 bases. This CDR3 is CASSLISGQGSDTQYY. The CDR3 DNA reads TGTGCCAGCAGCCTCATCTCGGGACAGGGTTCAGATACGCAGTATTAT.

CDR3 sequence: CASSGGGTSGKSTDTQYF. The CDR3 DNA reads as TGTGCCAGCAGTGGGGGGGGGACTAGCGGGAAGAGCACAGATACGCAGTATTTT. This chain connects TRBV12-3 or TRBV12-4 to TRBJ2-3; 13 nucleotides align to TRBD2. The CDR3 totals 18 residues. The J segment lost 0 bases and the V segment lost 5 bases, leaving 8 bases of the junction unmatched.

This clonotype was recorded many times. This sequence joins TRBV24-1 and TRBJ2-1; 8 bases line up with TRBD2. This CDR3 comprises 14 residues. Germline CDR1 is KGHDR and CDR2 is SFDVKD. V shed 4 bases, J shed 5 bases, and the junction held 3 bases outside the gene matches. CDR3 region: CATSDVLADNEQFF. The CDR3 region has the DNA TGTGCCACCAGTGACGTACTAGCGGACAATGAGCAGTTCTTC.

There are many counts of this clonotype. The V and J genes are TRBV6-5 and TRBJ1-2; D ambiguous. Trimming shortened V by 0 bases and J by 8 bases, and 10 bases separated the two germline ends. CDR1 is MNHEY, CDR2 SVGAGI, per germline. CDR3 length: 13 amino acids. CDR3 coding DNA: TGTGCCAGCAGTTACTCGATCGGGCGAGGCTACACCTTC. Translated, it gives CASSYSIGRGYTF.

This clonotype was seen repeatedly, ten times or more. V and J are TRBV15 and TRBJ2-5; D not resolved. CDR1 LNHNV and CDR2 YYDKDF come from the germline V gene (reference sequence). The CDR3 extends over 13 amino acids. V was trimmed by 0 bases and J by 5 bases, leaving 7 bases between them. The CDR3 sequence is CATSRDRLETQYF. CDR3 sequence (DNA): TGTGCCACCAGCAGAGATAGGTTGGAGACCCAGTACTTC.

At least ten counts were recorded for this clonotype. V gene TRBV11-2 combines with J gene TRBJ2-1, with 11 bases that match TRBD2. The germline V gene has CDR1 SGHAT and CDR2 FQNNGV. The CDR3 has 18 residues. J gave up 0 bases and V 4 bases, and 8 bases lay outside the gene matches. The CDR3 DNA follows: TGTGCCAGCAGCTCAGATCATGGACTAGCGGGCTCCTACAATGAGCAGTTCTTC. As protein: CASSSDHGLAGSYNEQFF.

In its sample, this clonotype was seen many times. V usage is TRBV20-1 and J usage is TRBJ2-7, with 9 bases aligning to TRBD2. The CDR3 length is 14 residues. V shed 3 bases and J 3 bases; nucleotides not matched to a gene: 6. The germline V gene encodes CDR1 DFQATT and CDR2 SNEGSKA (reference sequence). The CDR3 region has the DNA TGCAGTGCTAGCTCCGGGACTAGCCTCTACGAGCAGTACTTC. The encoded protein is CSASSGTSLYEQYF.

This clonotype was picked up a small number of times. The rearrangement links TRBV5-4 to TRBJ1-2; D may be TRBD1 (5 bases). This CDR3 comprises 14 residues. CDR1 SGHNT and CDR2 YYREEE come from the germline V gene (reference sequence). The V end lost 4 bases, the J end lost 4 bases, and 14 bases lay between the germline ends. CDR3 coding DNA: TGTGCCAGCAGCCGCGGGGCGCCGGTCTATGGCTACACCTTC. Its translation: CASSRGAPVYGYTF.

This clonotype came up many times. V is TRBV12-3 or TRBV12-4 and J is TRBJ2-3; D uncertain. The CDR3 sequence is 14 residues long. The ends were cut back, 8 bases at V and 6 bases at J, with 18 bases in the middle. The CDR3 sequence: CASPRVSCADTQYF. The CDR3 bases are TGTGCCAGCCCCCGGGTCTCTTGTGCCGATACGCAGTATTTT.

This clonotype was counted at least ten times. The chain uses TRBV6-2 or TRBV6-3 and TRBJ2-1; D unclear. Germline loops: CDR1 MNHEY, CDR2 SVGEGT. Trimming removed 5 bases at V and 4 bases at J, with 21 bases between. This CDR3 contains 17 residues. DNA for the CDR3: TGTGCCAGCAGTACAATAATCGTGGATGCGGTTTACAATGAGCAGTTCTTC. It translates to CASSTIIVDAVYNEQFF.

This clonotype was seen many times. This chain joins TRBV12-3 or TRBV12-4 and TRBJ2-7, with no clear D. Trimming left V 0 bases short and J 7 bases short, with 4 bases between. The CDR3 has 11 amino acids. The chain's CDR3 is CASSLAGEQYF. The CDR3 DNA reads TGTGCCAGCAGTTTAGCGGGGGAGCAGTACTTC.

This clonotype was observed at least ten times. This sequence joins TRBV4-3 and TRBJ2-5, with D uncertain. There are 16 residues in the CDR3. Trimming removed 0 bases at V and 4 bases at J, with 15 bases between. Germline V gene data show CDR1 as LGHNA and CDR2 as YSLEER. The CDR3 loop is CASSQDRSQVSETQYF. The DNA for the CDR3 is TGCGCCAGCAGCCAAGATCGCAGTCAAGTGTCAGAGACCCAGTACTTC.

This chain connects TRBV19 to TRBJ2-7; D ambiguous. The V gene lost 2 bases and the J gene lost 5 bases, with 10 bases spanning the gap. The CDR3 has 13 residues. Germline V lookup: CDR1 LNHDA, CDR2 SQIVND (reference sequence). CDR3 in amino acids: CASSIRAAHEQYF. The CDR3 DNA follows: TGTGCCAGTAGTATAAGAGCCGCCCACGAGCAGTACTTC.

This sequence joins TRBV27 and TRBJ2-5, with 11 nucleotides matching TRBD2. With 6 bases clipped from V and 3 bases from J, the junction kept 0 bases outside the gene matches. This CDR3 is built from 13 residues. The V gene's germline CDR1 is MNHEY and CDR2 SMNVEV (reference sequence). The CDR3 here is CASRLAGEETQYF. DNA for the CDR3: TGTGCCAGCAGACTAGCGGGAGAAGAGACCCAGTACTTC.

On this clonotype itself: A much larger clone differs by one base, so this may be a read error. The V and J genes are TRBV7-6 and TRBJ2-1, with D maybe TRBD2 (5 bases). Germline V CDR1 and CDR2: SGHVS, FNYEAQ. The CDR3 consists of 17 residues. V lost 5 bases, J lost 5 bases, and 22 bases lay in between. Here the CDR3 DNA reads TGTGCCAGCAGCGTTGCCTGCGGGCAGCGGTCTGACAATGAGCAGTTCTTC. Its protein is CASSVACGQRSDNEQFF.

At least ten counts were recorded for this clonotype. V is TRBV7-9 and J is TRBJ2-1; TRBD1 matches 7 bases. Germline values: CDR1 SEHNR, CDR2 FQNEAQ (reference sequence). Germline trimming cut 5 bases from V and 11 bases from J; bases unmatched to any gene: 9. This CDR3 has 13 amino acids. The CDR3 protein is CASSPMARGKQFF. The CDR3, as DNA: TGTGCCAGCAGCCCGATGGCCAGGGGGAAGCAGTTCTTC.

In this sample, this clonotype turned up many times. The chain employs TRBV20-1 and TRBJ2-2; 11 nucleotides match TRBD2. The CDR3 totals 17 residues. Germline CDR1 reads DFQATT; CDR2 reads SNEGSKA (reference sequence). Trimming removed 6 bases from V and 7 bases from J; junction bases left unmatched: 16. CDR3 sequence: CSAPLLAGDFQVGELFF. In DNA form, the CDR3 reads TGCAGTGCCCCCCTACTAGCGGGAGATTTCCAGGTCGGGGAGCTGTTTTTT.

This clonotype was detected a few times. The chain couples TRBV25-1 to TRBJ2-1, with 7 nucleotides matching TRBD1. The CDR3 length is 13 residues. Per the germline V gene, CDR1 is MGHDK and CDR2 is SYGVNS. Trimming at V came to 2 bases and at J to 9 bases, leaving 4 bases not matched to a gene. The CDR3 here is CASSELTGSEQFF. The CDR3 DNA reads TGTGCCAGCAGTGAACTGACAGGGTCTGAGCAGTTCTTC. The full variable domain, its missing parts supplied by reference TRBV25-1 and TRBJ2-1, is EADIYQTPRYLVIGTGKKITLECSQTMGHDKMYWYQQDPGMELHLIHYSYGVNSTEKGDLSSESTVSRIRTEHFPLTLESARPSHTSQYLCASSELTGSEQFFGPGTRLTVL.

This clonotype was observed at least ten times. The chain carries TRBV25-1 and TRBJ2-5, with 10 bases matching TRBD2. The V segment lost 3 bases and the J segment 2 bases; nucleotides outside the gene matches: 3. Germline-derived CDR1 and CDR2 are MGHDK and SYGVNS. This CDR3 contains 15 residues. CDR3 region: CASSDLAGAQETQYF. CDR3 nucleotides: TGTGCCAGCAGTGACCTAGCGGGGGCTCAAGAGACCCAGTACTTC. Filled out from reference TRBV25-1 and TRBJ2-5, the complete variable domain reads EADIYQTPRYLVIGTGKKITLECSQTMGHDKMYWYQQDPGMELHLIHYSYGVNSTEKGDLSSESTVSRIRTEHFPLTLESARPSHTSQYLCASSDLAGAQETQYFGPGTRLLVL.

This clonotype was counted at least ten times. CDR3 loop: CSAQPGLAPEQYF. The CDR3 nucleotides are TGCAGTGCTCAACCGGGACTAGCACCCGAGCAGTACTTC. The rearrangement joins TRBV20-1 to TRBJ2-7, with 9 bases that match TRBD2. This CDR3 is 13 amino acids long. The ends lost 5 bases at V and 6 bases at J; junction bases unmatched: 8. Germline CDR1 DFQATT, CDR2 SNEGSKA (reference sequence).

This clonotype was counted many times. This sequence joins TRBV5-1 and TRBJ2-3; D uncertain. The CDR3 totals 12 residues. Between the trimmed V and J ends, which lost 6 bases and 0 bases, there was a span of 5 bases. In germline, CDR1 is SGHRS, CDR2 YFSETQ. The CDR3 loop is CASTASTDTQYF. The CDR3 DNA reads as TGCGCCAGCACGGCTAGCACAGATACGCAGTATTTT. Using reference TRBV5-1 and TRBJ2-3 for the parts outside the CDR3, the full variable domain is KAGVTQTPRYLIKTRGQQVTLSCSPISGHRSVSWYQQTPGQGLQFLFEYFSETQRNKGNFPGRFSGRQFSNSRSEMNVSTLELGDSALYLCASTASTDTQYFGPGTRLTVL.

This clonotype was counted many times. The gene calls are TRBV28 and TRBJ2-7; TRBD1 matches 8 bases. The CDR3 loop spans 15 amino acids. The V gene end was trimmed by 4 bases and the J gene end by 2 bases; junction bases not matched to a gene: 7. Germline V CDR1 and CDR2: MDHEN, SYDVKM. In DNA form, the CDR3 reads TGTGCCAGCAGTTCCGGGACAGGTCGGGCCTACGAGCAGTACTTC. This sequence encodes CASSSGTGRAYEQYF.